Below, one T cell receptor (beta chain) is given with its context. Compared with germline, one end of the junction differs, possibly owing to a read error. The source of the sample is a study of CD8+CD57+ T cells in acquired aplastic anemia. The CDR3 consists of 14 residues. Looked up from germline, CDR1 is SNHLY and CDR2 is FYNNEI. CDR3 and TCR beta VDJ profiling relied on a genomic DNA template. TCRdb processed the reads anew with MiXCR; each CDR3 protein has one entry. The repertoire includes 300,000 or so distinct CDR3 sequences, around 60% of them detected once, and less than 9.5% sits in the top ten.

The TCR sequence derives from a human donor with severe aplastic anemia or a healthy control (not recorded which). The rearrangement joins TRBV2 to TRBJ2-3; D is ambiguous. Material for sequencing was sorted CD4+, CD8+, or CD8+CD57+ T cells (not recorded which) from PBMCs. CDR3 loop: CASGEVTYTDTQYF. CDR3 coding DNA: TGTGCCAGCGGTGAAGTCACTTACACAGATACGCAGTATTTT.